These 3 T cell receptor beta chains were all obtained from the same sample, sequenced in a study of T cells in localized non-small cell lung cancer. Using immunoSEQ multiplex PCR, the repertoire was profiled, and TCRdb retains in-frame clones only, with some absent. The sample has tens of thousands of clones; 65% to 85% are singletons. Sequenced here: peripheral blood, sampled before any cancer treatment. These receptors were collected from a female donor older than 55 with stage I lung adenocarcinoma.

The chain has TRBV19 and TRBJ2-2; D ambiguous. CDR1 and CDR2 from the germline V gene are LNHDA and SQIVND (reference sequence). CDR3 length: 14 amino acids. V dropped 0 bases and J dropped 6 bases, with 8 bases sitting between them. CDR3 loop: CASSIDLRAGELFF. DNA of the CDR3: TGTGCCAGTAGTATAGATCTTAGGGCCGGGGAGCTGTTTTTT. The full variable domain, completed using reference TRBV19 and TRBJ2-2, is DGGITQSPKYLFRKEGQNVTLSCEQNLNHDAMYWYRQDPGQGLRLIYYSQIVNDFQKGDIAEGYSVSREKKESFPLTVTSAQKNPTAFYLCASSIDLRAGELFFGEGSRLTVL.

The chain is built from TRBV6-5 and TRBJ1-2, with no clear D. Trimming left V 4 bases short and J 7 bases short, with 16 bases between. Germline CDR1 and CDR2: MNHEY and SVGAGI. The CDR3 extends over 14 amino acids. The CDR3 sequence is CASSSSPLLSGYTF. CDR3 DNA sequence: TGTGCCAGCAGTTCCTCCCCCCTCCTGAGTGGCTACACCTTC.

This chain links TRBV11-2 with TRBJ1-4, with D perhaps matching TRBD1 (6 bases). Trimming removed 5 bases from V and 7 bases from J, with 17 bases in between. CDR1 is SGHAT, CDR2 FQNNGV, per germline. This CDR3 has 15 amino acids. The CDR3 protein is CASSPQAGGGEKLFF. In DNA form, the CDR3 reads TGTGCCAGCAGCCCGCAGGCGGGGGGCGGTGAAAAACTGTTTTTT.